A single T cell receptor beta chain is shown here with its context. The data are from a study of cytomegalovirus exposure and HLA in healthy donors. J was trimmed by 4 bases and V by 5 bases; bases with no gene match: 8. The CDR3 loop spans 15 amino acids. The germline V gene has CDR1 SGHTA and CDR2 FQGNSA. PCR used 60 Vbeta primers and 13 Jbeta primers. Under the authors' procedure: Unique TCR beta chains totaled some 88 million in a later count, with approximately 11 million of them shared. Data came from immunoSEQ multiplex PCR; TCRdb stores just in-frame clones and leaves some out. From that table come the V and J calls and clone size; the DNA was used to work out D and trimming. The profile shows some 130,000 clones, about 61% of them singletons.

Sequencing used PBMCs. The TCR comes from a woman in her 40s in good health and CMV-seronegative. V gene TRBV7-2 combines with J gene TRBJ1-3; 7 bases align to TRBD1. DNA of the CDR3: TGTGCCAGCAGCCCCACCCGGACAGGCGGAAACACCATATATTTT. Translation: CASSPTRTGGNTIYF.